The source of this T cell receptor beta chain is a study of T cell changes during pregnancy in multiple sclerosis. Germline V gene lookup returns CDR1 SGDLS and CDR2 YYNGEE. V dropped 0 bases and J dropped 1 base, with 7 bases sitting between them. This CDR3 has 14 residues. The repertoire was sequenced with immunoSEQ multiplex PCR; TCRdb's copy has only in-frame clones and lacks some. The data show about 69,000 clones, 90% to 95% seen once. J is TRBJ1-1 and V is TRBV9, with D possibly TRBD1 on 5 matching bases. The origin of this receptor is a female donor in good health, enrolled as a control in a pregnancy study. The source material was CD4+ T cells from peripheral blood mononuclear cells, sampled in the third trimester of pregnancy. The CDR3, as DNA: TGTGCCAGCAGCGTAGTGGGGCAGAACACTGAAGCTTTCTTT. Translated, it gives CASSVVGQNTEAFF.